This entry lists 7 T cell receptor beta chains sequenced from one sample in a study of blood T cell repertoires in COVID-19. Measured with immunoSEQ multiplex PCR; TCRdb has only the in-frame clones, and not every one. The profile shows about 260,000 clones, 86% of them singletons. Material: PBMCs or T cells enriched from blood (not recorded which). The receptors stem from a woman in her forties or fifties who had recovered from COVID-19.

The table lists this clone with a few counts. This chain joins TRBV9 and TRBJ2-1; possible D gene TRBD2, 5 bases. The ends were cut back, 7 bases at V and 4 bases at J, with 21 bases in the middle. Germline V gene lookup returns CDR1 SGDLS and CDR2 YYNGEE. The CDR3 extends over 16 amino acids. The DNA for the CDR3 is TGTGCCAGCGGGAGCCCTCAGGCATTGAGGTACAATGAGCAGTTCTTC. Protein: CASGSPQALRYNEQFF.

This clone was observed a single time. This chain links TRBV28 with TRBJ1-1; D uncertain. Looked up from germline, CDR1 is MDHEN and CDR2 is SYDVKM. Trimming cost V 5 bases and J 10 bases, with 17 bases left between them. The CDR3 has 13 residues. CDR3 sequence: CASSPAYSVVAFF. The CDR3 DNA reads TGTGCCAGCAGTCCCGCTTACTCGGTCGTAGCTTTCTTT.

This clone appeared once. This rearrangement joins TRBV19 to TRBJ1-2; possibly TRBD1 for D (6 bases). In germline, CDR1 is LNHDA, CDR2 SQIVND (reference sequence). Between the trimmed V and J ends, which lost 7 bases and 1 base, there was a span of 19 bases. The CDR3 has 16 amino acids. CDR3 nucleotides: TGTGCCAGTACCGCTAGGGGGACACAACGTAACTATGGCTACACCTTC. This gives the protein CASTARGTQRNYGYTF.

V usage is TRBV4-1 and J usage is TRBJ1-4; the match to TRBD1 covers 8 bases. Germline CDR1 and CDR2: MGHRA and YSYEKL. J was trimmed by 6 bases and V by 1 base; bases with no gene match: 7. The CDR3 loop spans 16 amino acids. Here the CDR3 DNA reads TGCGCCAGCAGCCAAGTCGGCAGGGGGCCTTATGAAAAACTGTTTTTT. Translated, it gives CASSQVGRGPYEKLFF.

This chain uses TRBV5-5 with TRBJ1-5; perhaps TRBD1 as D (6 bases). The CDR3 loop spans 16 amino acids. Trimming removed 4 bases from V and 1 base from J, with 15 bases in between. Germline lookup yields CDR1 SGHKS and CDR2 YYEKEE (reference sequence). This chain's CDR3 is CASSLGGQQSNQPQHF. CDR3 in DNA: TGTGCCAGCAGCCTCGGAGGACAGCAAAGCAATCAGCCCCAGCATTTT.

Only one count was recorded for this clone. J is TRBJ2-3 and V is TRBV6-5, with D tentatively TRBD2 (5 bases). Per the germline V gene, CDR1 is MNHEY and CDR2 is SVGAGI. With 6 bases removed from V and 6 bases from J, the gap between germline ends came to 13 bases. CDR3 length: 13 amino acids. CDR3 coding DNA: TGTGCCAGCAGCCAGAGGGTAGCGGATACGCAGTATTTT. This encodes CASSQRVADTQYF.

This chain uses TRBV6-2 or TRBV6-3 with TRBJ2-7; possible D gene TRBD1, 6 bases. This CDR3 comprises 15 residues. Deletions cut 6 bases from V and 3 bases from J, with 18 bases between. Germline V gene lookup returns CDR1 MNHEY and CDR2 SVGEGT. The CDR3: CASSPGTPDIYEQYF. DNA of the CDR3: TGTGCCAGCAGCCCCGGGACACCGGACATCTACGAGCAGTACTTC.